The 31 T cell receptor beta chains below all came from one sample that was sequenced in a study of vaccination and CD4 T cells after COVID-19. No antigen has been identified for these receptors. Indicated treatment: roughly nine-day PBMC culture with coronavirus spike peptide pools or control peptides (ViraFEST assay). With the Oncomine TCR Beta short-read assay, DNA from cultured CD4+ T cells was sequenced. MiXCR, run by TCRdb on the PCR reads, gives a single entry per CDR3 protein. The data hold 10,000 to 15,000 distinct CDR3 sequences, with around half observed a single time. What was sequenced was CD4+ T cells from blood, cultured in vitro. These receptors were collected from a human donor who had recovered from COVID-19.

This sequence joins TRBV19 and TRBJ1-5, with TRBD1 identical over 7 bases. J lost 4 bases, V lost 5 bases, and 8 bases had no gene match. The germline CDR1 and CDR2 sequences are LNHDA and SQIVND (reference sequence). CDR3 length: 15 amino acids. The CDR3 sequence: CASSPQGVGNQPQHF. CDR3 nucleotides: TGTGCCAGTAGTCCCCAGGGGGTAGGGAATCAGCCCCAGCATTTT.

The chain employs TRBV11-3 and TRBJ2-3; D unresolved. Trimming stripped 3 bases from V and 2 bases from J, with 15 bases between. This CDR3 has 16 residues. CDR1 SGHNT and CDR2 YENEEA come from the germline V gene. The CDR3 bases are TGTGCCAGCAGCTTTTCCCCGATGATTATCACAGATACGCAGTATTTT. Its translation is CASSFSPMIITDTQYF.

This clonotype was seen only a few times. The chain has TRBV7-8 and TRBJ1-2, with a tentative D call TRBD1 (5 bases). The V end was cut by 5 bases, the J end by 1 base, with 20 bases between. The germline V gene encodes CDR1 SGHVS and CDR2 FQNEAQ. The CDR3 contains 17 residues. The CDR3 DNA is TGTGCCAGCAGCCCCCCGCATACGGGGCTTAATAACTATGGCTACACCTTC. Amino acid sequence: CASSPPHTGLNNYGYTF.

This clonotype came up once. The chain uses TRBV12-5 and TRBJ1-2, with 7 bases identical to TRBD1. CDR3 length equals 15 residues. V lost 4 bases, J lost 3 bases, and 8 bases stayed unmatched. Germline loops: CDR1 LGHNT, CDR2 FRNRAP. CDR3 nucleotides: TGTGCTAGTGGTTCGGACAGGTCGGATCACTATGGCTACACCTTC. Its protein product is CASGSDRSDHYGYTF.

The J gene is TRBJ1-6, the V gene TRBV10-2; possible D gene TRBD1, 5 bases. Trimming stripped 0 bases from V and 0 bases from J, with 12 bases between. This CDR3 comprises 18 residues. Per the germline V gene, CDR1 is WSHSY and CDR2 is SAAADI. The CDR3 DNA reads TGCGCCAGCAGTGAGTCGGTATGGGGCAGCTCCTATAATTCACCCCTCCACTTT. It codes for CASSESVWGSSYNSPLHF.

V usage is TRBV5-6 and J usage is TRBJ1-6, with a tentative D call TRBD1 (5 bases). V dropped 3 bases and J dropped 6 bases, with 16 bases sitting between them. The CDR3 runs to 16 residues. Germline V gene lookup returns CDR1 SGHDT and CDR2 YYEEEE. The CDR3 sequence: CASSSDSGTPNSPLHF. Written as DNA, the CDR3 is TGTGCCAGCAGCTCAGACTCCGGGACGCCTAATTCACCCCTCCACTTT.

J is TRBJ2-2 and V is TRBV5-4; 10 bases align to TRBD2. CDR3 size: 15 residues. V was clipped by 3 bases and J by 5 bases; unmatched bases: 4. Germline V gene lookup returns CDR1 SGHNT and CDR2 YYREEE (reference sequence). The CDR3 region is CASSWTSGYTGELFF. In DNA form, the CDR3 reads TGTGCCAGCAGCTGGACTAGCGGTTATACCGGGGAGCTGTTTTTT.

The rearrangement links TRBV5-1 to TRBJ2-7; 7 nucleotides agree with TRBD1. V dropped 4 bases and J dropped 4; count of bases not matched to a gene: 8. Germline V gene lookup returns CDR1 SGHRS and CDR2 YFSETQ. CDR3 length equals 14 residues. The CDR3 sequence is CASSPGQAGYEQYF. CDR3 nucleotides: TGCGCCAGCAGCCCTGGACAGGCTGGGTACGAGCAGTACTTC.

The V call is TRBV19, the J call TRBJ1-5; D is undetermined. Per germline, CDR1 LNHDA and CDR2 SQIVND (reference sequence). The CDR3 contains 16 residues. Trimming shortened V by 3 bases and J by 2 bases, and 14 bases separated the two germline ends. CDR3 protein: CASSIRSALGNQPQHF. The CDR3 nucleotides read TGTGCCAGTAGTATTAGGTCAGCCTTGGGCAATCAGCCCCAGCATTTT.

The table lists this clonotype with a count of one. The rearrangement joins TRBV5-1 to TRBJ2-2, with D maybe TRBD1 (5 bases). CDR3 length: 17 amino acids. Trimming removed 5 bases from V and 7 bases from J, with 24 bases in between. Germline CDR1 SGHRS, CDR2 YFSETQ. CDR3 region: CASSQDNWLALGGELFF. CDR3 nucleotides: TGCGCCAGCAGTCAGGACAACTGGCTGGCACTGGGCGGGGAGCTGTTTTTT.

There are a few counts of this clonotype. The J gene is TRBJ1-1, the V gene TRBV6-1, with TRBD1 as a possible D gene (5 bases). Germline V gene sequence: CDR1 MNHNS, CDR2 SASEGT. This CDR3 has 14 amino acids. The V and J ends lost 6 bases and 1 base respectively, with 12 bases between them. CDR3 protein: CASRRDGPNTEAFF. CDR3 bases: TGTGCCAGCAGGCGGGACGGACCGAACACTGAAGCTTTCTTT.

In its sample, this clonotype was seen a few times. The chain links TRBV27 to TRBJ1-6; D not certain. CDR3 length: 13 amino acids. Germline CDR1 is MNHEY and CDR2 is SMNVEV (reference sequence). Trimming pared 8 bases from V and 11 bases from J, leaving 16 bases between. As DNA, the CDR3 is TGTGCCAGCCAAACCTCGGCCGGGACACCCCTCCACTTT. Protein product: CASQTSAGTPLHF.

The CDR3 nucleotides are TGTGCCAGCAGTTACTCTACCGGGACAGGGGGAACCGGGGAGCTGTTTTTT. Protein: CASSYSTGTGGTGELFF. This sequence joins TRBV6-5 and TRBJ2-2, with 11 nucleotides matching TRBD1. CDR3 length equals 17 residues. Germline V gives CDR1 MNHEY, CDR2 SVGAGI. Trimming at V came to 0 bases and at J to 5 bases, leaving 5 bases not matched to a gene.

In its sample, this clonotype was seen a few times. The rearrangement uses TRBV6-1 and TRBJ1-4; TRBD1 matches at 8 bases. V shed 6 bases, J shed 6 bases, and the junction held 6 bases outside the gene matches. CDR1 is MNHNS, CDR2 SASEGT, per germline. The length of the CDR3 is 14 residues. As DNA, the CDR3 is TGTGCCAGCAGCGCCACAGGGGGGGATGAAAAACTGTTTTTT. Protein product: CASSATGGDEKLFF.

This clonotype has a single count. The chain joins TRBV5-1 to TRBJ1-2, with 8 bases fitting TRBD1. This CDR3 is 14 amino acids long. The germline V gene has CDR1 SGHRS and CDR2 YFSETQ. J lost 3 bases, V lost 4 bases, and 5 bases had no gene match. The CDR3 coding sequence is TGCGCCAGCAGCCGACCGGGACAGGACTATGGCTACACCTTC. Its translation is CASSRPGQDYGYTF. The full variable domain, with the rest looked up from reference TRBV5-1 and TRBJ1-2, is KAGVTQTPRYLIKTRGQQVTLSCSPISGHRSVSWYQQTPGQGLQFLFEYFSETQRNKGNFPGRFSGRQFSNSRSEMNVSTLELGDSALYLCASSRPGQDYGYTFGSGTRLTVV.

J is TRBJ1-1 and V is TRBV29-1; maybe TRBD1 (6 bases). The V and J ends lost 4 bases and 7 bases respectively, with 13 bases between them. The CDR3 is made up of 12 amino acids. CDR1 is SQVTM and CDR2 is ANQGSEA in the germline V gene. CDR3 sequence reads: CSVGGDRIEAFF. In DNA form, the CDR3 reads TGCAGCGTTGGGGGAGACAGGATTGAAGCTTTCTTT.

J is TRBJ2-7 and V is TRBV19; 9 bases match TRBD1. V lost 6 bases and J lost 2; bases outside the gene matches: 8. CDR1 and CDR2 (germline): LNHDA, SQIVND (reference sequence). This CDR3 has 15 residues. This CDR3 is CASSLQQGATYEQYF. The DNA of the CDR3 is TGTGCCAGTAGCCTACAACAGGGGGCTACCTACGAGCAGTACTTC.

The chain uses TRBV11-1 and TRBJ1-5, with no clear D. Per germline, CDR1 SGHAT and CDR2 FQDESV (reference sequence). The CDR3 length is 13 residues. Trimming took off 2 bases at V and 5 bases at J, with 7 bases between the two ends. This chain's CDR3 is CASSLRPHQPQHF. Here the CDR3 DNA reads TGTGCCAGCAGCTTAAGGCCCCATCAGCCCCAGCATTTT.

The J gene is TRBJ2-7, the V gene TRBV29-1; no definite D call. The V gene's germline CDR1 is SQVTM and CDR2 ANQGSEA. CDR3 length equals 15 residues. V gave up 5 bases and J gave up 3 bases, with 20 bases separating them. The CDR3 sequence: CSVLSPTGSHYEQYF. CDR3 nucleotides: TGCAGCGTTCTTAGCCCAACGGGCAGTCACTACGAGCAGTACTTC.

The V gene is TRBV12-5, the J gene TRBJ2-1; D is uncertain. The germline gives CDR1 LGHNT, CDR2 FRNRAP. V shed 5 bases and J shed 8 bases, with 13 bases lying between them. The CDR3 runs 13 residues. CDR3 bases: TGTGCTAGTGGTGGACCCCGAGCCGATGAGCAGTTCTTC. This codes for CASGGPRADEQFF. Together with reference TRBV12-5 and TRBJ2-1, the CDR3 gives the full variable domain: DARVTQTPRHKVTEMGQEVTMRCQPILGHNTVFWYRQTMMQGLELLAYFRNRAPLDDSGMPKDRFSAEMPDATLATLKIQPSEPRDSAVYFCASGGPRADEQFFGPGTRLTVL.

This clonotype was observed a handful of times. The chain links TRBV11-3 to TRBJ1-1; no reliable D call. The CDR3 is made up of 17 amino acids. V was trimmed by 3 bases and J by 1 base, leaving 18 bases between them. The germline V gene has CDR1 SGHNT and CDR2 YENEEA. The CDR3 nucleotides read TGTGCCAGCAGCTTCTACAGTACCCCCTTGACGAACACTGAAGCTTTCTTT. This codes for CASSFYSTPLTNTEAFF.

V gene TRBV6-2 or TRBV6-3 combines with J gene TRBJ1-2; no clear D. From germline, CDR1 is MNHEY and CDR2 SVGEGT. The CDR3 length is 13 residues. The V and J ends lost 6 bases and 2 bases respectively, with 10 bases between them. CDR3 protein: CASRETQNYGYTF. CDR3 coding DNA: TGTGCCAGCAGGGAGACCCAGAACTATGGCTACACCTTC.

V and J are TRBV11-2 and TRBJ1-1; D is undetermined. CDR3 length: 12 amino acids. Germline CDR1 is SGHAT and CDR2 is FQNNGV. Trimming took off 2 bases at V and 11 bases at J, with 12 bases between the two ends. The CDR3 coding sequence is TGTGCCAGCAGCTTAAAGGGCTACACGGCTTTCTTT. It specifies CASSLKGYTAFF.

The chain recombines TRBV12-5 with TRBJ1-3; D gene unclear. With 2 bases removed from V and 0 bases from J, the gap between germline ends came to 11 bases. Germline V gene data show CDR1 as LGHNT and CDR2 as FRNRAP. CDR3 size: 16 residues. The CDR3 protein is CASGLSTGFSGNTIYF. CDR3 DNA sequence: TGTGCTAGTGGTTTGTCCACGGGCTTCTCTGGAAACACCATATATTTT.

The chain employs TRBV12-5 and TRBJ1-2; 8 nucleotides align to TRBD1. The CDR3 has 15 amino acids. The J segment lost 5 bases and the V segment lost 6 bases, leaving 11 bases of the junction unmatched. Germline loops: CDR1 LGHNT, CDR2 FRNRAP. CDR3 protein: CASGLDRGGDYGYTF. CDR3 bases: TGTGCTAGTGGCCTAGACAGGGGAGGAGATTATGGCTACACCTTC.

This clonotype appeared a few times. CDR3 in amino acids: CASSEAAGGSGYTF. The CDR3 DNA is TGTGCCAGCAGTGAAGCTGCAGGGGGCTCTGGCTACACCTTC. This chain links TRBV6-1 with TRBJ1-2; 8 nucleotides line up with TRBD1. V was pared by 0 bases and J by 7 bases, with 4 bases of the junction left unmatched. This CDR3 contains 14 residues. Germline V gene data show CDR1 as MNHNS and CDR2 as SASEGT.

This CDR3 is CASSPRTGFTEAFF. The CDR3 DNA reads TGTGCCAGCAGCCCCCGGACAGGTTTCACTGAAGCTTTCTTT. The chain uses TRBV3-1 and TRBJ1-1, with 7 bases matching TRBD1. Germline V gene sequence: CDR1 LGHDT, CDR2 YNNKEL (reference sequence). This CDR3 region has 14 residues. Trimming took 4 bases from V and 4 from J; bases not matched to a gene: 6.

The rearrangement joins TRBV5-1 to TRBJ2-5; D uncertain. The germline CDR1 and CDR2 sequences are SGHRS and YFSETQ. The CDR3 covers 12 residues. V lost 1 base to trimming and J lost 5 bases, with 6 bases between them. The CDR3 is CASSLSYETQYF. As DNA, the CDR3 is TGCGCCAGCAGCTTGAGCTACGAGACCCAGTACTTC.

The rearrangement uses TRBV29-1 and TRBJ1-2; 7 nucleotides align to TRBD1. This CDR3 comprises 15 residues. J was trimmed by 2 bases and V by 6 bases; bases with no gene match: 12. Germline-derived CDR1 and CDR2 are SQVTM and ANQGSEA. CDR3 sequence reads: CSVAPRGGLNYGYTF. The CDR3 coding sequence is TGCAGCGTAGCTCCCAGGGGGGGCCTCAACTATGGCTACACCTTC.

This chain joins TRBV7-6 and TRBJ2-5; TRBD2 matches 8 bases. The germline V gene encodes CDR1 SGHVS and CDR2 FNYEAQ. There are 15 residues in the CDR3. V lost 5 bases, J lost 5 bases, and 10 bases stayed unmatched. This CDR3 reads CASSRSGGLIETQYF. CDR3 sequence (DNA): TGTGCCAGCAGCCGGAGCGGGGGATTGATCGAGACCCAGTACTTC.

This chain links TRBV7-8 with TRBJ2-7; D gene uncertain. Deletions cut 1 base from V and 6 bases from J, with 7 bases between. This CDR3 is 12 amino acids long. Per the germline V gene, CDR1 is SGHVS and CDR2 is FQNEAQ. The CDR3 here is CASSLVSGEQYF. The DNA of the CDR3 is TGTGCCAGCAGCTTAGTCAGTGGCGAGCAGTACTTC.